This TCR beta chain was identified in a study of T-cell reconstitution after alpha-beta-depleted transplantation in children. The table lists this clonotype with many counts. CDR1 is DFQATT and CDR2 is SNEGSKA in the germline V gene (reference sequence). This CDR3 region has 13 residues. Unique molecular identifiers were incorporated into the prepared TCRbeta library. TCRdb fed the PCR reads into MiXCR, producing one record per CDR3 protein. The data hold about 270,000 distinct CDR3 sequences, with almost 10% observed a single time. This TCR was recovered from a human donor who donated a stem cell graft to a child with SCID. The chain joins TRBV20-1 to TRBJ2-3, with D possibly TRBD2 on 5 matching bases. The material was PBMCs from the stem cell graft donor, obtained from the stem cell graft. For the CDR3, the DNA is TGCAGCCCGCTAGCCCCCAGCACAGATACGCAGTATTTT. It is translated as CSPLAPSTDTQYF.